This TCR beta chain is drawn from a study of blood T cell repertoires in COVID-19 (dated by TCRdb to about 2020). A note on the overall study: Samples covering the acute and convalescent phases of COVID-19 were provided by collaborators in the United States, Italy and Spain. The material from the prospective study consisted of cDNA or gDNA derived from T cells, B-cell-depleted T cells, or PBMCs. The dataset comprised deeply sampled blood TCRbeta repertoires from subjects exposed to, actively infected with, or recovered from COVID-19. A freely available public database, intended as a resource for researchers studying the immune response to SARS-CoV-2, is where the repertoires were released. The samples were drawn from two sources: the first 160 participants of the ongoing ImmuneRACE study, and 1,000 to 1,500 subjects contributed by 6 global collaborators. Sample metadata almost always included a de-identified subject ID, COVID-19 status, age in years and sex. Where HLA class I and class II types were available, the types were taken from metadata supplied by the sample provider, not from assay-based typing.

This clone was picked up a small number of times. Its antigen specificity is not known. The sample holds no much larger clone one base away, and base qualities are not on file. TCRbeta CDR3 regions were amplified from genomic DNA using the immunoSEQ Assay, a bias-controlled multiplex PCR. As for the original processing: The number of nucleated cells in each sample was estimated from the amplification of reference gene primers within the assay. To quantify the absolute abundance of each unique TCRbeta CDR3 rearrangement, sequence reads were collapsed and filtered. Productive Simpson clonality was computed per sample as the square root of Simpson's diversity index over productive rearrangements. The table was pulled from immuneACCESS by TCRdb, which kept in-frame rearrangements only. Such tables lose some clones; where checked, under half of the loss comes from unresolved V genes, and the rest has no known cause. The DNA gave D and trimming, while V, J and clone size come from that table. This sample holds about 250,000 clones; around 88% were observed only once. Just under 9% of the sample rests with the top ten.

Participants in the prospective study were enrolled through a virtual design, were aged roughly 18 to 100 years, and lived in approximately 25 United States geographic areas. To assign participants to cohorts, the prospective study relied on clinical history that participants themselves reported in a screening survey and a study questionnaire. For ImmuneRACE Cohort 3, a participant was defined as recovered based on two consecutive negative NP/OP PCR tests, clearance by a healthcare professional, or resolution of symptoms. Mobile phlebotomists in the prospective study collected whole blood, serum and a nasopharyngeal or oropharyngeal swab from every participant. Additional blood draws and questionnaires over an approximately 2-month period could optionally be provided by prospective study participants. Prospective study blood samples were shipped either frozen or at room temperature before DNA extraction.

The germline V gene (reference sequence) specifies LNHDA as CDR1 and SQIVND as CDR2. The CDR3, cysteine through phenylalanine, is 16 amino acids long. The only DNA kept is the CDR3, 48 bases in frame from the first base. The V end loses 3 bases and the J end loses 2 bases, and a stretch of 14 bases separates them. Here is what the overall study found, with its caveats: Clinical and demographic metadata were provided uncurated, with the amount varying by source and participant.

Material for sequencing was PBMCs or T cells enriched from blood (not recorded which). The chain is encoded by TRBV19 joined to TRBJ1-5; TRBD1 is perhaps the D gene, given 5 matching bases. This TCR derives from a man aged 35-49 years who had recovered from COVID-19. In nucleotides, the sequence is TGTGCCAGTAGTATCGCAGGGCGTGTTGGCAATCAGCCCCAGCATTTT. This yields the protein CASSIAGRVGNQPQHF.